This TCR beta chain was sequenced in a study of cytomegalovirus exposure and HLA in healthy donors. There were likely unrecorded immune exposures, though donors were nominally healthy when sampled. CDR3 size: 15 residues. The germline V gene has CDR1 SGHAT and CDR2 FQNNGV. The J segment lost 6 bases and the V segment lost 5 bases, leaving 8 bases of the junction unmatched. In the PCR, 60 Vbeta and 13 Jbeta primers were used. Data came from immunoSEQ multiplex PCR; TCRdb stores just in-frame clones and leaves some out. The sample holds about 150,000 clones; roughly three quarters are singletons and the top ten take about 6.9%. About this clone itself: Its target is not known.

Study-level points and caveats: In vitro, three CMV-associated chains proved specific for CMV antigens. DRB1 had the most TCR associations and HLA-C the fewest, a later analysis found, with rates varying by HLA locus.

The chain has TRBV11-2 and TRBJ1-5; TRBD1 matches 9 bases. The TCR originated in a woman aged 40 to 50 in good health and CMV-seropositive. Sequencing was done on a sample of PBMCs. This CDR3 is CASSRDRVGSQPQHF. The DNA of the CDR3 is TGTGCCAGCAGCCGGGACAGGGTCGGAAGTCAGCCCCAGCATTTT.